Presented here are 23 T cell receptor beta chains from one specimen sequenced in a study of blood T cell repertoires in COVID-19. TCRdb keeps only in-frame clones here, not all; method: immunoSEQ multiplex PCR. The sample contains about 150,000 clones, 87% of which appear only once. The sample taken for sequencing was peripheral blood. The receptors stem from a man aged 80 or over with acute or convalescent COVID-19.

The rearrangement links TRBV5-1 to TRBJ1-4; TRBD1 is a possible D gene (5 bases). Deletions cut 4 bases from V and 2 bases from J, with 12 bases between. The CDR3 totals 15 residues. In germline, CDR1 is SGHRS, CDR2 YFSETQ. CDR3 sequence reads: CASSPLGATNEKLFF. The CDR3 DNA reads TGCGCCAGCAGCCCCTTAGGGGCTACTAATGAAAAACTGTTTTTT.

The J gene is TRBJ1-1, the V gene TRBV5-1; TRBD1 might be the D (5 bases). The ends were cut back, 0 bases at V and 9 bases at J, with 12 bases in the middle. The CDR3 totals 13 residues. The germline V gene encodes CDR1 SGHRS and CDR2 YFSETQ. The CDR3 DNA follows: TGCGCCAGCAGCTTGGGTGGGGCAGAGAAAGCTTTCTTT. Translated: CASSLGGAEKAFF.

The chain is built from TRBV5-1 and TRBJ2-3, with 7 bases lining up with TRBD2. J lost 0 bases, V lost 0 bases, and 7 bases had no gene match. Per germline, CDR1 SGHRS and CDR2 YFSETQ. There are 17 residues in the CDR3. CDR3 in amino acids: CASSLGSSGPSTDTQYF. The CDR3 coding sequence is TGCGCCAGCAGCTTGGGGTCTAGCGGCCCTAGCACAGATACGCAGTATTTT.

This rearrangement joins TRBV30 to TRBJ1-4, with D perhaps TRBD1 (5 bases). The CDR3 sequence is 14 residues long. The V gene lost 0 bases and the J gene lost 8 bases, with 13 bases spanning the gap. The germline V gene has CDR1 GTSNPN and CDR2 SVGIG (reference sequence). The CDR3 loop reads CAWSVGGGDEKLFF. The CDR3 DNA reads as TGTGCCTGGAGTGTTGGTGGAGGGGACGAAAAACTGTTTTTT.

V gene TRBV5-1 combines with J gene TRBJ2-7; 7 bases are shared with TRBD2. There are 14 residues in the CDR3. Trimming took 3 bases from V and 1 from J; bases not matched to a gene: 4. The germline V gene encodes CDR1 SGHRS and CDR2 YFSETQ. The CDR3 protein is CASSSSGESYEQYF. The CDR3 DNA reads TGCGCCAGCAGCTCAAGCGGGGAATCCTACGAGCAGTACTTC.

J is TRBJ1-2 and V is TRBV29-1; D not certain. CDR3 length equals 13 residues. Germline values: CDR1 SQVTM, CDR2 ANQGSEA. V shed 4 bases and J shed 2 bases, with 11 bases lying between them. The CDR3 bases are TGCAGCGTTGTCGGCGGTGTGAACTATGGCTACACCTTC. Protein: CSVVGGVNYGYTF.

V usage is TRBV5-4 and J usage is TRBJ2-1; 7 nucleotides agree with TRBD1. CDR1 SGHNT and CDR2 YYREEE come from the germline V gene (reference sequence). V was pared by 3 bases and J by 8 bases, with 5 bases of the junction left unmatched. The length of the CDR3 is 13 residues. This CDR3 reads CASSSTGDHEQFF. The DNA for the CDR3 is TGTGCCAGCAGCTCTACAGGGGACCATGAGCAGTTCTTC.

The rearrangement joins TRBV7-8 to TRBJ2-7, with D tentatively TRBD2 (5 bases). CDR1 is SGHVS, CDR2 FQNEAQ, per germline. Trimming left V 5 bases short and J 2 bases short, with 10 bases between. CDR3 size: 13 residues. The CDR3 coding sequence is TGTGCCAGCAGCCCGGTCGGGGCCTACGAGCAGTACTTC. Protein sequence: CASSPVGAYEQYF.

The chain combines TRBV11-2 with TRBJ2-3; D not certain. Looked up from germline, CDR1 is SGHAT and CDR2 is FQNNGV. This CDR3 is 20 amino acids long. V lost 0 bases, J lost 0 bases, and 22 bases lay in between. DNA for the CDR3: TGTGCCAGCAGCTTAGACGCCGTCGGCAGGTTCCCCCCTAGCACAGATACGCAGTATTTT. Translating it yields CASSLDAVGRFPPSTDTQYF.

The V gene is TRBV5-4, the J gene TRBJ2-5; 7 positions agree with TRBD1. The germline gives CDR1 SGHNT, CDR2 YYREEE (reference sequence). V lost 0 bases to trimming and J lost 4 bases; unmatched junction nucleotides: 6. The CDR3 consists of 15 residues. The DNA of the CDR3 is TGTGCCAGCAGCTTGGGAGGGGGCGAGGGAGAGACCCAGTACTTC. Its protein product is CASSLGGGEGETQYF.

The sample holds one count of this clone. The chain carries TRBV5-1 and TRBJ2-1; maybe TRBD2 (5 bases). Trimming took 4 bases from V and 8 from J, leaving 13 bases between them. Looked up from germline, CDR1 is SGHRS and CDR2 is YFSETQ. The CDR3 length is 13 residues. CDR3: CASSVPGVDEQFF. The CDR3 bases are TGCGCCAGCAGCGTGCCCGGGGTGGATGAGCAGTTCTTC. Based on the CDR3 plus reference TRBV5-1 and TRBJ2-1, the full variable domain is KAGVTQTPRYLIKTRGQQVTLSCSPISGHRSVSWYQQTPGQGLQFLFEYFSETQRNKGNFPGRFSGRQFSNSRSEMNVSTLELGDSALYLCASSVPGVDEQFFGPGTRLTVL.

The chain has TRBV27 and TRBJ1-5; D gene unclear. The CDR3 extends over 18 amino acids. Germline assignment: CDR1 MNHEY and CDR2 SMNVEV (reference sequence). V shed 0 bases and J shed 2 bases, with 17 bases lying between them. The CDR3, as DNA: TGTGCCAGCAGTTTATCGGTCTTATCCGCCCGCGGCAATCAGCCCCAGCATTTT. Translation: CASSLSVLSARGNQPQHF.

This clone was counted once. J is TRBJ2-1 and V is TRBV28; 7 nucleotides match TRBD2. The CDR3 has 16 amino acids. V dropped 6 bases and J dropped 0; count of bases not matched to a gene: 8. From germline, CDR1 is MDHEN and CDR2 SYDVKM. The CDR3 is CASRRTSRYSYNEQFF. Here the CDR3 DNA reads TGTGCCAGCAGGCGGACTAGTCGGTACTCCTACAATGAGCAGTTCTTC. The complete variable domain, with remaining parts taken from reference TRBV28 and TRBJ2-1, reads DVKVTQSSRYLVKRTGEKVFLECVQDMDHENMFWYRQDPGLGLRLIYFSYDVKMKEKGDIPEGYSVSREKKERFSLILESASTNQTSMYLCASRRTSRYSYNEQFFGPGTRLTVL.

This chain joins TRBV5-5 and TRBJ1-5; 7 nucleotides agree with TRBD1. V dropped 2 bases and J dropped 1; count of bases not matched to a gene: 3. Germline V gives CDR1 SGHKS, CDR2 YYEKEE (reference sequence). This CDR3 has 15 amino acids. In nucleotides, the CDR3 is TGTGCCAGCAGCTTTCACAGGGGAAGCAATCAGCCCCAGCATTTT. Translated: CASSFHRGSNQPQHF.

This chain joins TRBV6-2 or TRBV6-3 and TRBJ1-6; TRBD1 matches at 7 bases. The CDR3 length is 13 residues. With 6 bases clipped from V and 11 bases from J, the junction kept 7 bases outside the gene matches. The germline gives CDR1 MNHEY, CDR2 SVGEGT. CDR3 loop: CASSQTGSTPLHF. CDR3 nucleotide sequence: TGTGCCAGCAGCCAGACAGGGTCAACACCCCTCCACTTT.

In its sample, this clone was seen a few times. The chain employs TRBV9 and TRBJ1-2, with D perhaps matching TRBD1 (6 bases). From germline, CDR1 is SGDLS and CDR2 YYNGEE. The CDR3 length is 14 residues. Deletions cut 6 bases from V and 8 bases from J, with 20 bases between. The CDR3 protein is CASNPSAVGHGYTF. The DNA of the CDR3 is TGTGCCAGCAACCCATCGGCAGTGGGACACGGCTACACCTTC.

The chain has TRBV2 and TRBJ2-2; 7 bases are a match to TRBD1. Germline-derived CDR1 and CDR2 are SNHLY and FYNNEI. The trim removed 5 bases at V and 5 bases at J, leaving 8 bases unmatched. This CDR3 is built from 15 residues. CDR3 in amino acids: CASSLQGRGTGELFF. The CDR3 bases are TGTGCCAGCAGTTTACAGGGGAGAGGAACCGGGGAGCTGTTTTTT. Variable domain in full (rest from reference TRBV2 and TRBJ2-2): EPEVTQTPSHQVTQMGQEVILRCVPISNHLYFYWYRQILGQKVEFLVSFYNNEISEKSEIFDDQFSVERPDGSNFTLKIRSTKLEDSAMYFCASSLQGRGTGELFFGEGSRLTVL.

This chain links TRBV7-2 with TRBJ2-6; the D is unclear. The germline CDR1 and CDR2 sequences are SGHTA and FQGNSA. This CDR3 is 16 amino acids long. V shed 8 bases and J shed 0 bases, with 14 bases lying between them. CDR3 region: CASRPAGLSGANVLTF. Written as DNA, the CDR3 is TGTGCCAGCCGACCCGCAGGCCTCTCTGGGGCCAACGTCCTGACTTTC. Looking up the rest from reference TRBV7-2 and TRBJ2-6 gives the full variable domain: GAGVSQSPSNKVTEKGKDVELRCDPISGHTALYWYRQSLGQGLEFLIYFQGNSAPDKSGLPSDRFSAERTGGSVSTLTIQRTQQEDSAVYLCASRPAGLSGANVLTFGAGSRLTVL.

The gene calls are TRBV5-1 and TRBJ2-1; D gene ambiguous. The V end lost 0 bases, the J end lost 5 bases, and 12 bases lay between the germline ends. The CDR3 extends over 15 amino acids. Germline loops: CDR1 SGHRS, CDR2 YFSETQ. The CDR3 region is CASSLEARRNNEQFF. The CDR3 DNA reads as TGCGCCAGCAGCTTGGAAGCCCGCAGGAACAATGAGCAGTTCTTC. Drawing the rest from reference TRBV5-1 and TRBJ2-1, the complete variable domain is KAGVTQTPRYLIKTRGQQVTLSCSPISGHRSVSWYQQTPGQGLQFLFEYFSETQRNKGNFPGRFSGRQFSNSRSEMNVSTLELGDSALYLCASSLEARRNNEQFFGPGTRLTVL.

The chain joins TRBV19 to TRBJ2-6; 7 bases align to TRBD1. CDR1 LNHDA and CDR2 SQIVND come from the germline V gene (reference sequence). This CDR3 is 15 amino acids long. With V trimmed by 4 bases and J by 4 bases, 4 bases remained unmatched. This CDR3 reads CASSTQGIGANVLTF. The CDR3 nucleotides read TGTGCCAGTAGTACACAGGGGATCGGGGCCAACGTCCTGACTTTC.

This chain uses TRBV5-4 with TRBJ1-1; D possibly corresponds to TRBD1 (5 bases). The ends were cut back, 4 bases at V and 5 bases at J, with 12 bases in the middle. The CDR3 contains 13 residues. The V gene's germline CDR1 is SGHNT and CDR2 YYREEE (reference sequence). CDR3 region: CASSPGGGTEAFF. The CDR3 DNA reads as TGTGCCAGCAGCCCGGGGGGAGGGACTGAAGCTTTCTTT.

The chain is built from TRBV5-1 and TRBJ2-1; tentatively, D is TRBD2 (6 bases). Trimming removed 2 bases from V and 3 bases from J, with 12 bases in between. The germline V gene has CDR1 SGHRS and CDR2 YFSETQ. This CDR3 comprises 15 residues. The CDR3 reads CASSLGLGGYNEQFF. DNA for the CDR3: TGCGCCAGCAGCTTAGGTCTGGGGGGCTACAATGAGCAGTTCTTC.

In this sample, this clone turned up a few times. V and J are TRBV7-2 and TRBJ1-1; maybe TRBD1 (5 bases). This CDR3 is 14 amino acids long. Trimming took 4 bases from V and 7 from J, leaving 16 bases between them. Germline V lookup: CDR1 SGHTA, CDR2 FQGNSA. The CDR3 DNA follows: TGTGCCAGCAGCTCCCCCCAGCAGGGCAATGAAGCTTTCTTT. Translation: CASSSPQQGNEAFF.